Below are 2 T cell receptor beta chains sequenced from a single sample in a study of shared clonotypes between healthy human individuals. The assay was immunoSEQ multiplex PCR, and TCRdb's table has in-frame clones only and misses some. The sample contains roughly 550,000 clones, nearly 97% of which appear only once. In the naive CD8 group, cells lacked CD45RO and were positively selected for CCR7, so terminally differentiated effector memory CD45RA+ cells were left out. The source material was naive CD8+ T cells sorted from blood. The receptors here all came from a woman in her thirties in good health.

The CDR3 DNA reads TGTGCCAGCAGCGGGTCCGGGACCGAGAGGGGCTATGGCTACACCTTC. Residues: CASSGSGTERGYGYTF. This chain links TRBV9 with TRBJ1-2; possible D gene TRBD1, 5 bases. CDR1 SGDLS and CDR2 YYNGEE come from the germline V gene. The CDR3 has 16 amino acids. V lost 3 bases to trimming and J lost 4 bases, with 19 bases between them.

The chain links TRBV7-8 to TRBJ2-7; no reliable D call. The CDR3 is made up of 15 amino acids. CDR1 SGHVS and CDR2 FQNEAQ come from the germline V gene. With 5 bases removed from V and 4 bases from J, the gap between germline ends came to 18 bases. The CDR3, as DNA: TGTGCCAGCAGCCCCCCCGGGTCTCTAGATTACGAGCAGTACTTC. Translating gives CASSPPGSLDYEQYF.